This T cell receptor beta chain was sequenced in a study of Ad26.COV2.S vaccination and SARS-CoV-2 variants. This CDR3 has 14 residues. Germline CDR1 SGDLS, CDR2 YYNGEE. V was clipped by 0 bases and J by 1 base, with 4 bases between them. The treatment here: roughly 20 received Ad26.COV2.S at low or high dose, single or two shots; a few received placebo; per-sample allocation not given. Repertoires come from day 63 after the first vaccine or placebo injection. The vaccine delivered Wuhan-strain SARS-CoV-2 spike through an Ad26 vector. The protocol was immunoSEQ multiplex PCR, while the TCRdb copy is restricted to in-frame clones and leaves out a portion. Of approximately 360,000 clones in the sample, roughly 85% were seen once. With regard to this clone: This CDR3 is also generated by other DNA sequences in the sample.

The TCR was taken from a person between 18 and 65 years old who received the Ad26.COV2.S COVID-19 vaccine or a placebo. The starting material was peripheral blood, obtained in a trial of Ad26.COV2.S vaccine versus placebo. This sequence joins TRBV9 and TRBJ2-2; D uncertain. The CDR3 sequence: CASSVGGNTGELFF. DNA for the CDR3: TGTGCCAGCAGCGTAGGTGGGAACACCGGGGAGCTGTTTTTT. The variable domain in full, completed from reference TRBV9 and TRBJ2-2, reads DSGVTQTPKHLITATGQRVTLRCSPRSGDLSVYWYQQSLDQGLQFLIQYYNGEERAKGNILERFSAQQFPDLHSELNLSSLELGDSALYFCASSVGGNTGELFFGEGSRLTVL.